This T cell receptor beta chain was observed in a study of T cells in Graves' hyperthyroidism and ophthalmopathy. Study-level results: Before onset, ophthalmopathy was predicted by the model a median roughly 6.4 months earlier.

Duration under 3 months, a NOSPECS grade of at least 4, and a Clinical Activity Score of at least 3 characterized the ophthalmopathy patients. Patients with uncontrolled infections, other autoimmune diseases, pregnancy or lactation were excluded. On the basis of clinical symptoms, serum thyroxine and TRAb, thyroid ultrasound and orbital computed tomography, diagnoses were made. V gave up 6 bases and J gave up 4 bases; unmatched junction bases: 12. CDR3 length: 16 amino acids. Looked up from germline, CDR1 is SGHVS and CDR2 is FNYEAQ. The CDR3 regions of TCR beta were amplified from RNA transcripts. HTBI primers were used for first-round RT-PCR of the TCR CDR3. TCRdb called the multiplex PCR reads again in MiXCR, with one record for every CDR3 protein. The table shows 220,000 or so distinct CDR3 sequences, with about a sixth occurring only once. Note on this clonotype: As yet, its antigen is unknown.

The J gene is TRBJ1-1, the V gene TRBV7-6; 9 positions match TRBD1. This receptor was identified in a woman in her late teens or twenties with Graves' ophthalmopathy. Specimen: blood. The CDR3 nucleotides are TGTGCCAGCAGTCAAAGGACAGGGGCCCCTGTCACTGAAGCTTTCTTT. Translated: CASSQRTGAPVTEAFF.